Listed below are T cell receptor beta chains from one sample, sequenced in a study of post-analysis software for immune sequencing data. TCRdb itself ran the PCR reads through MiXCR, one entry per CDR3 protein. This table holds 750,000 to 950,000 distinct CDR3 sequences, around 50% found once. The sample consisted of blood. These TCRs come from a girl aged 10-17 years with multiple sclerosis. Both conserved end residues are part of each CDR3. A D gene is named only where the DNA matches it firmly. Clone sizes are given selectively: once, few, many, or a class where the clone is expanded.

d_gene	v_gene	abundance	j_gene	CDR3nt	CDR3aa
NA	TRBV12-3/TRBV12-4	once	TRBJ2-3	TGTGCCAGCACCACTTGGGGGGGCACAGATACGCAGTATTTT	CASTTWGGTDTQYF
NA	TRBV11-1	NA	TRBJ2-1	TGTGCCAGCAGCCCCTCCTGGTCCGCGGAGGATGAGCAGTTCTTC	CASSPSWSAEDEQFF
NA	TRBV4-1	NA	TRBJ2-7	TGCGCCAGCAGCCCTGCCGGCAGGGCCTACGAGCAGTACTTC	CASSPAGRAYEQYF
TRBD2	TRBV6-5	few	TRBJ2-1	TGTGCCAGCAGTAAGCTAGCGGGGGGGCCCAATGAGCAGTTCTTC	CASSKLAGGPNEQFF
TRBD2	TRBV20-1	few	TRBJ2-1	TGCAGTGCTAGACAAGGGACTAGCGGGAATGATGAGCAGTTCTTC	CSARQGTSGNDEQFF
TRBD1	TRBV5-5	few	TRBJ2-7	TGTGCCAGCAGCTTGGCGCCCCAGGGGGCCTCCTACGAGCAGTACTTC	CASSLAPQGASYEQYF
NA	TRBV20-1	NA	TRBJ1-1	TGCAGTGCTAGAGATAGGGCGATCCCGGGGGTTTCCGAAGCTTTCTTT	CSARDRAIPGVSEAFF
NA	TRBV29-1	NA	TRBJ2-3	TGCAGCGTTGAAGGAGGCCAGACAGATCAGACTAGCACAGATACGCAGTATTTT	CSVEGGQTDQTSTDTQYF
NA	TRBV20-1	NA	TRBJ2-7	TGCAGTCCTAGCGACAGGTCCGAGCAGTACTTC	CSPSDRSEQYF
NA	TRBV6-6	once	TRBJ1-1	TGTGCCAGCAGTAAAAGTGAAGCTTTCTTT	CASSKSEAFF
NA	TRBV28	NA	TRBJ2-7	TGTGCCAGCAGTTATGGGGTTCGTGTGGGAGATGTCGAGCAGTACTTC	CASSYGVRVGDVEQYF
TRBD1	TRBV7-9	few	TRBJ2-5	TGTGCCAGCAGCTTCCCCGGGGCAGGGGGCCAGACCCAGTACTTC	CASSFPGAGGQTQYF
TRBD1	TRBV6-6	NA	TRBJ2-7	TGTGCCAGCAGTGTCCGGGACAGGGGACACGAGCAGTACTTC	CASSVRDRGHEQYF
NA	TRBV6-4	NA	TRBJ2-1	TGTATAAGGGGGAGAGGGCAGTTCTTC	CIRGRGQFF
NA	TRBV7-3	NA	TRBJ2-2	TGTGCCAGCAGCCGTTCCCGAACCGGGGAGCTGTTTTTT	CASSRSRTGELFF
NA	TRBV20-1	once	TRBJ2-1	TGCAGCCCTAGCCCTCTTAGCAATGAGCAGTTCTTC	CSPSPLSNEQFF
NA	TRBV5-1	NA	TRBJ2-5	TGCGCCAGCAGCTGGTTGCAGGCAGAAGAGACCCAGTACTTC	CASSWLQAEETQYF
TRBD1	TRBV4-1	NA	TRBJ1-1	TGCGCCAGCAGCAGGACAGGGACGAACACTGAAGCTTTCTTT	CASSRTGTNTEAFF
TRBD1	TRBV20-1	NA	TRBJ2-3	TGCAGTGCTATCCCGACAGGGGCCATCACAGATACGCAGTATTTT	CSAIPTGAITDTQYF
TRBD2	TRBV29-1	NA	TRBJ2-7	TGCAGCACGAAGGGAATAGCGGGAAATCACGAGCAGTACTTC	CSTKGIAGNHEQYF
NA	TRBV2	NA	TRBJ2-1	TGTGCCAGCAGTGAAGTGTTTAGCGGTCCCGGAGGGTTCTTC	CASSEVFSGPGGFF
TRBD2	TRBV11-3	NA	TRBJ2-5	TGTGCCAGCAGCTCCCTCGGGACTAGCGGGGGTGAGACCCAGTACTTC	CASSSLGTSGGETQYF
NA	TRBV7-7	few	TRBJ2-1	TGTGCTAGCAGCTTGCTAGACAGGCCATACTACAATGAGCAGTTCTTC	CASSLLDRPYYNEQFF
TRBD2	TRBV5-1	few	TRBJ2-7	TGCGCCAGCAGCCCTCGAGCGGGAGGGCCCTACGAGCAGTACTTC	CASSPRAGGPYEQYF
NA	TRBV29-1	NA	TRBJ2-5	TGCAGCGTTGAAGTCCAGACCCAGTACTTC	CSVEVQTQYF
NA	TRBV15	NA	TRBJ2-3	TGTGCCACCAGCAGAAGGAGAGATACGCAGTATTTT	CATSRRRDTQYF